The 5 T cell receptor beta chains below come from one sample, sequenced in a study of blood T cell repertoires in COVID-19. Using immunoSEQ multiplex PCR, the repertoire was profiled, and TCRdb retains in-frame clones only, with some absent. The table records around 23,000 clones, about four fifths of them present only once. Sequenced input: peripheral blood. The origin of the receptors is a human donor in a cohort sampled during active COVID-19.

The chain uses TRBV7-3 and TRBJ2-7; TRBD1 matches 10 bases. Germline V gene lookup returns CDR1 SGHTA and CDR2 FQGTGA. Losses at the gene ends were 5 bases for V and 6 bases for J; bases not matched to a gene: 7. This CDR3 has 14 residues. CDR3 DNA sequence: TGTGCCAGCAGCCCCGGGACAGGGGCGGGCGAGCAGTACTTC. Protein: CASSPGTGAGEQYF.

The chain uses TRBV18 and TRBJ2-5, with a possible D match to TRBD1 (5 bases). From germline, CDR1 is KGHSH and CDR2 LQKENI. This CDR3 spans 17 amino acids. The V end lost 3 bases, the J end lost 2 bases, and 19 bases lay between the germline ends. In DNA form, the CDR3 reads TGTGCCAGCTCACCCGCCCTGGACGACAGCCTGCAAGAGACCCAGTACTTC. It codes for CASSPALDDSLQETQYF. Full variable domain (rest looked up from reference TRBV18 and TRBJ2-5): NAGVMQNPRHLVRRRGQEARLRCSPMKGHSHVYWYRQLPEEGLKFMVYLQKENIIDESGMPKERFSAEFPKEGPSILRIQQVVRGDSAAYFCASSPALDDSLQETQYFGPGTRLLVL.

V is TRBV4-1 and J is TRBJ2-3; D unclear. CDR3 length: 14 residues. In germline, CDR1 is MGHRA, CDR2 YSYEKL. V was clipped by 7 bases and J by 7 bases, with 18 bases between them. DNA for the CDR3: TGCGCCAGCAAGGCGGATTCTCTTACATATACGCAGTATTTT. This sequence encodes CASKADSLTYTQYF.

This sequence joins TRBV9 and TRBJ2-2; D gene unclear. CDR1 SGDLS and CDR2 YYNGEE come from the germline V gene. V lost 0 bases and J lost 7, with 4 bases in between. The CDR3 is made up of 12 amino acids. The CDR3 protein is CASSVVGGELFF. The CDR3 coding sequence is TGTGCCAGCAGCGTAGTCGGCGGGGAGCTGTTTTTT. Together with reference TRBV9 and TRBJ2-2, the CDR3 gives the full variable domain: DSGVTQTPKHLITATGQRVTLRCSPRSGDLSVYWYQQSLDQGLQFLIQYYNGEERAKGNILERFSAQQFPDLHSELNLSSLELGDSALYFCASSVVGGELFFGEGSRLTVL.

This clone has a single count. This sequence joins TRBV28 and TRBJ2-2; 9 bases are a match to TRBD2. This CDR3 has 17 residues. The V gene's germline CDR1 is MDHEN and CDR2 SYDVKM. V shed 6 bases and J 4 bases; nucleotides not matched to a gene: 12. The CDR3 loop reads CASSPRGRVKATGELFF. The DNA for the CDR3 is TGTGCCAGCAGCCCCCGCGGGAGGGTTAAGGCCACCGGGGAGCTGTTTTTT.